Each of the 8 T cell receptor beta chains below was sequenced from the same sample in a study of control samples from healthy donors and cancer patients. This table comes from immunoSEQ multiplex PCR, and its TCRdb copy is limited to in-frame clones, with some not included. The profile covers around 140,000 clones, with roughly 92% appearing a single time and around 5.8% taken by the ten largest. Sequencing was carried out using blood. These receptors came from a man aged 18 to 30 in good health.

The J gene is TRBJ2-7, the V gene TRBV7-9, with a weak D call TRBD1 (6 bases). Germline CDR1 SEHNR, CDR2 FQNEAQ (reference sequence). The CDR3 covers 14 residues. The germline V and J ends were trimmed by 5 bases and 2 bases, with 13 bases remaining between them. This CDR3 reads CASSAGQTTYEQYF. CDR3 nucleotide sequence: TGTGCCAGCAGCGCTGGACAGACAACCTACGAGCAGTACTTC.

This chain links TRBV6-1 with TRBJ2-2; D unclear. The germline CDR1 and CDR2 sequences are MNHNS and SASEGT. The CDR3 is made up of 14 amino acids. Trimming shortened V by 2 bases and J by 6 bases, and 10 bases separated the two germline ends. CDR3 protein: CASSEFAGSGELFF. As DNA, the CDR3 is TGTGCCAGCAGTGAATTTGCAGGTTCCGGGGAGCTGTTTTTT.

The sample holds a few counts of this clone. The chain couples TRBV4-1 to TRBJ1-5, with D tentatively TRBD1 (6 bases). The CDR3 covers 15 residues. Germline V gene data show CDR1 as MGHRA and CDR2 as YSYEKL. The V end was cut by 4 bases, the J end by 0 bases, with 10 bases between. CDR3 region: CASSPGQNSNQPQHF. The CDR3 coding sequence is TGCGCCAGCAGCCCAGGACAGAATAGCAATCAGCCCCAGCATTTT.

The chain has TRBV10-1 and TRBJ2-1; D possibly corresponds to TRBD2 (6 bases). The CDR3 runs 16 residues. The germline CDR1 and CDR2 sequences are WNHNN and SYGVQD (reference sequence). V lost 6 bases to trimming and J lost 9 bases, with 24 bases between them. CDR3 nucleotides: TGCGCCAGCAGGACCCCTGACCCCCCGACCGGGGGTGAGCAGTTCTTC. This codes for CASRTPDPPTGGEQFF.

V usage is TRBV3-1 (or the pseudogene TRBV3-2) and J usage is TRBJ2-5; tentatively, D is TRBD1 or TRBD2 (5 bases each). The CDR3 loop spans 15 amino acids. From germline, CDR1 is LGHDT and CDR2 YNNKEL (reference sequence). V was clipped by 5 bases and J by 5 bases, with 18 bases between them. The CDR3 DNA reads as TGTGCCAGCAGCTCCGGGGACGAATCCTTTGAGACCCAGTACTTC. Protein: CASSSGDESFETQYF.

The chain employs TRBV10-3 and TRBJ2-5, with TRBD1 matching 8 bases. V was pared by 6 bases and J by 3 bases, with 3 bases of the junction left unmatched. The CDR3 consists of 13 residues. Germline CDR1 and CDR2: ENHRY and SYGVKD. In DNA form, the CDR3 reads TGTGCCATCAGCCGGGGACAGGAAGAGACCCAGTACTTC. It codes for CAISRGQEETQYF.

The chain carries TRBV10-2 and TRBJ1-5; 8 nucleotides agree with TRBD1. V shed 6 bases and J 7 bases; nucleotides not matched to a gene: 2. The germline V gene has CDR1 WSHSY and CDR2 SAAADI. There are 12 residues in the CDR3. CDR3 amino acids: CASRQGVQPQHF. The CDR3 DNA reads as TGCGCCAGCAGACAGGGGGTCCAGCCCCAGCATTTT.

The chain is built from TRBV7-9 and TRBJ2-3; TRBD2 might be the D (6 bases). Germline V gene lookup returns CDR1 SEHNR and CDR2 FQNEAQ (reference sequence). Trimming cost V 5 bases and J 6 bases, with 21 bases left between them. The CDR3 is made up of 16 amino acids. The CDR3 region is CASSHQKGTGADTQYF. Here the CDR3 DNA reads TGTGCCAGCAGCCATCAAAAAGGGACTGGCGCCGATACGCAGTATTTT.